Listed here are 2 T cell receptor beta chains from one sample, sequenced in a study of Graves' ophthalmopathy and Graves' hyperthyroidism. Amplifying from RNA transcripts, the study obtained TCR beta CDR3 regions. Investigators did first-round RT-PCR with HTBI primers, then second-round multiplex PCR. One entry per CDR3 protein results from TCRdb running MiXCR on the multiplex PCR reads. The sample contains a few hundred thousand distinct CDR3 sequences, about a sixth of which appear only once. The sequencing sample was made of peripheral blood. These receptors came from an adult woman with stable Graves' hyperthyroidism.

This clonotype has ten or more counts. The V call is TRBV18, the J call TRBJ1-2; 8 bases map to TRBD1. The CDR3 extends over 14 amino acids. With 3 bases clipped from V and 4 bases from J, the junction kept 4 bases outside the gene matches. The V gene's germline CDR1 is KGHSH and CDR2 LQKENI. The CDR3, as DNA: TGTGCCAGCTCACCGGACAGGGCTGGCTATGGCTACACCTTC. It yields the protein CASSPDRAGYGYTF.

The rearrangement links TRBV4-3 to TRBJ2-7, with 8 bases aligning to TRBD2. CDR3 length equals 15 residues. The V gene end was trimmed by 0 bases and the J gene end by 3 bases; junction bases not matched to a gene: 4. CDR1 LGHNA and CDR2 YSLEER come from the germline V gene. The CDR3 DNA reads TGCGCCAGCAGCCAAGATCGCGGGGGGATCTACGAGCAGTACTTC. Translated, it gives CASSQDRGGIYEQYF.